These 19 T cell receptor beta chains share one sample of origin, sequenced in a study of OX40 agonist ivuxolimab in advanced cancers. Produced via immunoSEQ multiplex PCR; TCRdb's table is partial and in-frame only. The data contain about 41,000 clones, roughly 80% of them singletons. Material: CD4+ or CD8+ T cells sorted from blood, obtained in a trial of the OX40 agonist ivuxolimab. The source is an adult with an advanced solid tumor such as melanoma, head and neck, liver or kidney cancer.

The genes are TRBV18 and TRBJ2-7; D call uncertain. The germline gives CDR1 KGHSH, CDR2 LQKENI. The CDR3 totals 12 residues. V lost 3 bases, J lost 4 bases, and 7 bases lay in between. CDR3 sequence reads: CASSPHGYEQYF. CDR3 in DNA: TGTGCCAGCTCACCTCACGGATACGAGCAGTACTTC.

Remarks on this clone: This may be a read error, as it is one base from a much larger clone. The rearrangement uses TRBV7-2 and TRBJ2-5, with D unresolved. The DNA end is more similar to TRBJ2-7, so the J call may be wrong. Germline loops: CDR1 SGHTA, CDR2 FQGNSA. This CDR3 contains 12 residues. Here the CDR3 DNA reads TGTGCCAGCAGCTTCGGAACCTACGAGCAGTACTTC. Translation gives CASSFGTYEQYF.

This clone occurred a few times. This chain connects TRBV11-2 to TRBJ2-5; TRBD2 might be the D (5 bases). The V and J ends lost 4 bases and 0 bases respectively, with 15 bases between them. The germline gives CDR1 SGHAT, CDR2 FQNNGV. The CDR3 totals 16 residues. In DNA, the CDR3 is TGTGCCAGCAGCTCCGCCGTGACTACTTACCAAGAGACCCAGTACTTC. Amino acids: CASSSAVTTYQETQYF.

This clone has just a few counts. V and J are TRBV11-1 and TRBJ2-7; tentative D call: TRBD1 (6 bases). V was pared by 5 bases and J by 3 bases, with 8 bases between. This CDR3 comprises 12 residues. The germline gives CDR1 SGHAT, CDR2 FQDESV (reference sequence). The CDR3 here is CASSPTGYEQYF. In DNA, the CDR3 is TGTGCCAGCAGCCCGACAGGCTACGAGCAGTACTTC.

The rearrangement links TRBV7-8 to TRBJ2-7, with TRBD2 identical over 10 bases. The V gene's germline CDR1 is SGHVS and CDR2 FQNEAQ. The CDR3 sequence is 16 residues long. Trimming removed 4 bases from V and 2 bases from J; junction bases left unmatched: 8. In DNA form, the CDR3 reads TGTGCCAGCAGCTGGCTCCCGGGACTAGCGACCTACGAGCAGTACTTC. Protein sequence: CASSWLPGLATYEQYF.

The rearrangement joins TRBV29-1 to TRBJ2-5; a weak D match, TRBD2 (5 bases). Matching the DNA end better, TRBJ2-7 makes the J call doubtful. Germline loops: CDR1 SQVTM, CDR2 ANQGSEA. The CDR3 has 13 residues. The CDR3 is CSALAESSYEQYF. The DNA of the CDR3 is TGCAGCGCGCTAGCTGAGAGCTCCTACGAGCAGTACTTC.

The CDR3 spells CASSYRRDNSYEQYF. Written as DNA, the CDR3 is TGTGCCAGCAGTTATAGACGGGACAACTCCTACGAGCAGTACTTC. The chain couples TRBV6-5 to TRBJ2-7, with D perhaps TRBD1 (6 bases). CDR3 length equals 15 residues. The V gene's germline CDR1 is MNHEY and CDR2 SVGAGI. The V and J ends lost 3 bases and 0 bases respectively, with 12 bases between them.

V and J are TRBV6-1 and TRBJ2-5; a possible D gene is TRBD2 (6 bases). Germline V CDR1 and CDR2: MNHNS, SASEGT. V was pared by 4 bases and J by 5 bases, with 23 bases between. The CDR3 is 17 residues long. CDR3 region: CASSALRGTHGGETQYF. For the CDR3, the DNA is TGTGCCAGCAGTGCCCTTCGGGGGACCCATGGGGGGGAGACCCAGTACTTC.

The chain has TRBV5-6 and TRBJ1-2, with unresolved D. The length of the CDR3 is 15 residues. Deletions cut 0 bases from V and 8 bases from J, with 17 bases between. From germline, CDR1 is SGHDT and CDR2 YYEEEE. CDR3 loop: CASSLVSGVPIGYTF. CDR3 bases: TGTGCCAGCAGCTTGGTGTCCGGGGTGCCGATCGGCTACACCTTC.

The chain uses TRBV6-1 and TRBJ2-1; D is unclear. Germline-derived CDR1 and CDR2 are MNHNS and SASEGT. Between the trimmed V and J ends, which lost 1 base and 9 bases, there was a span of 7 bases. This CDR3 is built from 12 residues. CDR3: CASSEVRSEQFF. Written as DNA, the CDR3 is TGTGCCAGCAGTGAAGTTCGGAGTGAGCAGTTCTTC.

The CDR3, as DNA: TGCGCCAGCAGCCAACCTAAAGGGAGCGGGAGAAGCCTCAATGAGCAGTTCTTC. Translation gives CASSQPKGSGRSLNEQFF. The rearrangement joins TRBV4-1 to TRBJ2-1, with 8 bases fitting TRBD2. J lost 6 bases, V lost 2 bases, and 15 bases had no gene match. Germline loops: CDR1 MGHRA, CDR2 YSYEKL. The CDR3 spans 18 residues.

V is TRBV9 and J is TRBJ1-1; TRBD1 agrees at 7 bases. Germline CDR1 and CDR2: SGDLS and YYNGEE. V lost 3 bases, J lost 6 bases, and 11 bases stayed unmatched. This CDR3 is built from 15 residues. Here the CDR3 DNA reads TGTGCCAGCAGCGCCAGACAGGGCGTAGGGGCTGAAGCTTTCTTT. The encoded protein is CASSARQGVGAEAFF. Together with reference TRBV9 and TRBJ1-1, the CDR3 gives the full variable domain: DSGVTQTPKHLITATGQRVTLRCSPRSGDLSVYWYQQSLDQGLQFLIQYYNGEERAKGNILERFSAQQFPDLHSELNLSSLELGDSALYFCASSARQGVGAEAFFGQGTRLTVV.

The chain couples TRBV10-3 to TRBJ1-1, with 7 bases matching TRBD1. CDR1 and CDR2 (germline): ENHRY, SYGVKD. The CDR3 has 14 amino acids. Germline trimming cut 6 bases from V and 1 base from J; bases unmatched to any gene: 5. In nucleotides, the CDR3 is TGTGCCATCAGGGAACGACAGGGGAACACTGAAGCTTTCTTT. Amino acids: CAIRERQGNTEAFF.

This clone showed up just once. The chain combines TRBV6-1 with TRBJ2-5, with a weak D call TRBD1 (5 bases). Looked up from germline, CDR1 is MNHNS and CDR2 is SASEGT. V lost 6 bases and J lost 2, with 16 bases in between. The CDR3 sequence is 15 residues long. The CDR3 sequence: CASSLTTAIQETQYF. CDR3 nucleotide sequence: TGTGCCAGCAGCCTAACGACAGCTATACAAGAGACCCAGTACTTC.

The V gene is TRBV19, the J gene TRBJ2-7; perhaps TRBD2 as D (7 bases). The CDR3 length is 15 residues. Trimming removed 4 bases at V and 1 base at J, with 14 bases between. CDR1 is LNHDA, CDR2 SQIVND, per germline (reference sequence). The CDR3 is CASSSRTRGSYEQYF. CDR3 sequence (DNA): TGTGCCAGTAGTAGCAGGACTAGGGGGTCCTACGAGCAGTACTTC.

J is TRBJ2-3 and V is TRBV5-6; D not resolved. The V end lost 1 base, the J end lost 2 bases, and 8 bases lay between the germline ends. CDR1 is SGHDT, CDR2 YYEEEE, per germline. CDR3 size: 14 residues. CDR3 nucleotides: TGTGCCAGCAGCTTGTTGCGCTTCACAGATACGCAGTATTTT. Encoded protein: CASSLLRFTDTQYF.

The CDR3 DNA sequence: TGTGCCAGCAGTTTTGGGACAGGGATGGGTGAAAAACTGTTTTTT. Translating it yields CASSFGTGMGEKLFF. This sequence joins TRBV27 and TRBJ1-4; 9 bases align to TRBD1. J gave up 7 bases and V 3 bases, and 6 bases lay outside the gene matches. Germline loops: CDR1 MNHEY, CDR2 SMNVEV (reference sequence). CDR3 length: 15 residues.

This clone was observed once. The chain's CDR3 is CASSLGLEFREQFF. The CDR3 DNA reads as TGTGCCAGCAGCCTGGGACTCGAATTTAGAGAGCAGTTCTTC. The rearrangement joins TRBV11-2 to TRBJ2-1, with D possibly matching TRBD2 (6 bases). The CDR3 is 14 amino acids. The germline gives CDR1 SGHAT, CDR2 FQNNGV. The ends were cut back, 5 bases at V and 10 bases at J, with 18 bases in the middle.

The chain couples TRBV9 to TRBJ2-2; 7 positions agree with TRBD1. V lost 5 bases, J lost 5 bases, and 12 bases stayed unmatched. From germline, CDR1 is SGDLS and CDR2 YYNGEE. CDR3 length: 16 residues. This chain's CDR3 is CASRPTEGAGTGELFF. The DNA of the CDR3 is TGTGCCAGCAGGCCCACCGAGGGGGCCGGGACCGGGGAGCTGTTTTTT.